This entry lists 4 T cell receptor beta chains sequenced from one sample in a study of PD-1 blockade in mismatch repair-deficient tumors. The table came from immunoSEQ multiplex PCR; TCRdb's copy has only in-frame clones and leaves some out. The sample holds roughly 16,000 clones, more than 65% seen once. Source: PBMCs, taken 4 weeks after starting pembrolizumab. These receptors originate from an adult with mismatch repair-deficient cancer.

The rearrangement joins TRBV7-8 to TRBJ2-1; 11 bases line up with TRBD1. V was clipped by 3 bases and J by 8 bases; unmatched bases: 0. The germline V gene encodes CDR1 SGHVS and CDR2 FQNEAQ. The CDR3 contains 13 residues. The CDR3 spells CASSLDRGHEQFF. The CDR3 coding sequence is TGTGCCAGCAGCTTGGACAGGGGGCATGAGCAGTTCTTC.

This chain uses TRBV5-1 with TRBJ2-5; 9 nucleotides agree with TRBD1. Germline CDR1 and CDR2: SGHRS and YFSETQ. This CDR3 contains 15 residues. Trimming took 1 base from V and 5 from J; bases not matched to a gene: 6. The CDR3 nucleotides are TGCGCCAGCAGCTTGACCCGGACAGGGGATGAGACCCAGTACTTC. This gives the protein CASSLTRTGDETQYF.

This clone occurred a few times. V and J are TRBV5-4 and TRBJ1-1, with a tentative D call TRBD1 (5 bases). This CDR3 has 13 residues. Trimming cost V 4 bases and J 4 bases, with 11 bases left between them. CDR1 and CDR2 (germline): SGHNT, YYREEE (reference sequence). Here the CDR3 reads CASSPGRFTEAFF. In DNA form, the CDR3 reads TGTGCCAGCAGCCCAGGGCGGTTCACTGAAGCTTTCTTT.

This chain joins TRBV7-2 and TRBJ2-1, with 8 bases aligning to TRBD2. The germline V gene encodes CDR1 SGHTA and CDR2 FQGNSA. This CDR3 spans 15 amino acids. The trim removed 4 bases at V and 1 base at J, leaving 3 bases unmatched. CDR3 region: CASSSGLESYNEQFF. In DNA form, the CDR3 reads TGTGCCAGCAGCTCGGGACTAGAATCCTACAATGAGCAGTTCTTC.